The 5 T cell receptor beta chains in this list originate from one sample, sequenced in a study of cytomegalovirus exposure and HLA in healthy donors. Both 60 Vbeta primers and 13 Jbeta primers went into the PCR. The assay was immunoSEQ multiplex PCR, and TCRdb's table has in-frame clones only and misses some. The repertoire holds fewer than 200,000 clones, around 80% seen once, with under 5% in the top ten. Sequencing input: PBMCs. The receptors derive from a woman in her fifties or sixties in good health and CMV-seropositive.

The chain carries TRBV28 and TRBJ1-1, with D tentatively TRBD1 (5 bases). Trimming shortened V by 8 bases and J by 8 bases, and 15 bases separated the two germline ends. CDR1 and CDR2 (germline): MDHEN, SYDVKM. This CDR3 spans 12 amino acids. In nucleotides, the CDR3 is TGTGCCAGCGTCTCGGACGGGGGGGAAGCTTTCTTT. Its translation: CASVSDGGEAFF. The variable domain in full, with the rest retrieved from reference TRBV28 and TRBJ1-1, is DVKVTQSSRYLVKRTGEKVFLECVQDMDHENMFWYRQDPGLGLRLIYFSYDVKMKEKGDIPEGYSVSREKKERFSLILESASTNQTSMYLCASVSDGGEAFFGQGTRLTVV.

DNA of the CDR3: TGTGCCAGCAGCTCCAAAACAGGGGAGCCTTTTTATAGCAATCAGCCCCAGCATTTT. Its protein is CASSSKTGEPFYSNQPQHF. The genes are TRBV11-3 and TRBJ1-5, with TRBD1 matching over 7 bases. This CDR3 has 19 amino acids. Germline lookup yields CDR1 SGHNT and CDR2 YENEEA. V lost 4 bases, J lost 0 bases, and 15 bases stayed unmatched.

The V and J genes are TRBV2 and TRBJ1-2; 7 bases are a match to TRBD1. Trimming removed 7 bases from V and 2 bases from J; junction bases left unmatched: 4. The CDR3 consists of 13 residues. Per germline, CDR1 SNHLY and CDR2 FYNNEI. The CDR3 is CASTTGTNYGYTF. The CDR3 DNA follows: TGTGCCAGCACGACAGGGACGAACTATGGCTACACCTTC.

The chain links TRBV9 to TRBJ2-2, with 7 positions matching TRBD1. V dropped 5 bases and J dropped 6; count of bases not matched to a gene: 4. CDR3 length: 13 amino acids. Germline lookup yields CDR1 SGDLS and CDR2 YYNGEE. The CDR3 sequence is CASSRDRAGELFF. As DNA, the CDR3 is TGTGCCAGCAGTCGCGACAGGGCCGGGGAGCTGTTTTTT.

V and J are TRBV28 and TRBJ2-7, with D possibly being TRBD1 (5 bases). This CDR3 contains 13 residues. Trimming took 7 bases from V and 6 from J, leaving 16 bases between them. The germline V gene encodes CDR1 MDHEN and CDR2 SYDVKM. The CDR3 nucleotides read TGTGCCAGCATCGCAAGACAGACCGGCGAGCAGTACTTC. It yields the protein CASIARQTGEQYF.